The sequence of this T cell receptor beta chain was determined in a study of Graves' ophthalmopathy and Graves' hyperthyroidism. Overall study findings and caveats: A classifier, a 13-signature model, separated ophthalmopathy from stable hyperthyroidism with about 87% sensitivity and around 80% specificity.

This clonotype was detected ten times or more. Its antigen remains unidentified. CDR1 is LNHDA and CDR2 is SQIVND in the germline V gene (reference sequence). The V gene lost 7 bases and the J gene lost 0 bases, with 15 bases spanning the gap. This CDR3 has 16 residues. TCR beta CDR3 regions were amplified from RNA transcripts. First-round RT-PCR employed HTBI primers, with a second-round multiplex PCR after it. Using its own MiXCR run on the multiplex PCR reads, TCRdb lists one record per CDR3 protein. The sample consists of about 740,000 distinct CDR3 sequences, 40% of them appearing once. Ineligible for inclusion were patients with other autoimmune diseases, uncontrolled infections, pregnancy or lactation. It was on clinical symptoms, serum thyroxine, TRAb, thyroid ultrasound and orbital computed tomography that diagnosis relied.

This sequence was found in an adult man with Graves' ophthalmopathy. The sequenced sample was peripheral blood. The chain has TRBV19 and TRBJ2-2, with TRBD2 as a possible D gene (6 bases). In DNA form, the CDR3 reads TGTGCCAGTACCACCGTAGGCGGGACGAACACCGGGGAGCTGTTTTTT. This translates into CASTTVGGTNTGELFF.